A single sample gave rise to the 6 T cell receptor beta chains below, sequenced in a study of T cells after yellow fever vaccination. TCRdb called the 5' RACE reads again in MiXCR, with one record for every CDR3 protein. The repertoire holds around 68,000 distinct CDR3 sequences, with approximately 7.3% as singletons. Here the sequenced sample was CD8+ T cells sorted from PBMCs, taken around 10 days after the first yellow fever vaccination. Every receptor here comes from a man younger than 35 who received the YFV17D yellow fever vaccine.

CDR3 in DNA: TGCGCCAGCAGCCAGTTCGGTCAGCCCCAGCATTTT. This gives the protein CASSQFGQPQHF. The chain combines TRBV4-1 with TRBJ1-5; D is uncertain. The germline V and J ends were trimmed by 3 bases and 6 bases, with 6 bases remaining between them. The germline V gene encodes CDR1 MGHRA and CDR2 YSYEKL. The CDR3 contains 12 residues.

A word on this clonotype: A much larger clone lies a single base off, so this may be a read error. The chain employs TRBV5-1 and TRBJ2-6, with D perhaps TRBD1 (6 bases). The CDR3 contains 15 residues. CDR1 is SGHRS, CDR2 YFSETQ, per germline. In DNA, the CDR3 is TGCGCCAGCAGCTCCACAGGGTCTGGGTCCAACGTCCTGACTTTC. Its protein is CASSSTGSGSNVLTF.

This clonotype was detected many times. This rearrangement joins TRBV7-6 to TRBJ2-4, with 8 bases fitting TRBD1. Germline V CDR1 and CDR2: SGHVS, FNYEAQ. V lost 4 bases and J lost 9; bases outside the gene matches: 2. This CDR3 region has 12 residues. CDR3 DNA sequence: TGTGCCAGCAGCTCGGGGACAGGCATTCAGTACTTC. It codes for CASSSGTGIQYF.

The chain carries TRBV19 and TRBJ2-1; 8 bases fit TRBD1. The length of the CDR3 is 13 residues. Germline V gives CDR1 LNHDA, CDR2 SQIVND (reference sequence). J lost 7 bases, V lost 5 bases, and 4 bases had no gene match. CDR3 nucleotide sequence: TGTGCCAGTAGTCGGACAGGGTTAAATGAGCAGTTCTTC. Protein sequence: CASSRTGLNEQFF.

This clonotype was picked up many times. The chain links TRBV6-5 to TRBJ2-7; TRBD1 might be the D (5 bases). The CDR3 extends over 15 amino acids. Trimming pared 3 bases from V and 0 bases from J, leaving 12 bases between. Germline CDR1 and CDR2: MNHEY and SVGAGI. CDR3 nucleotides: TGTGCCAGCAGTTATGAGTTGGGGCCCTCCTACGAGCAGTACTTC. Residues: CASSYELGPSYEQYF.

This clonotype was seen only a few times. V and J are TRBV19 and TRBJ2-1; the D is unclear. V shed 3 bases and J shed 6 bases, with 12 bases lying between them. Looked up from germline, CDR1 is LNHDA and CDR2 is SQIVND (reference sequence). The length of the CDR3 is 14 residues. CDR3 sequence: CASSINYVRNEQFF. CDR3 bases: TGTGCCAGTAGTATCAACTATGTGCGCAATGAGCAGTTCTTC.